This T cell receptor (beta chain) was found in a study of cytomegalovirus exposure and HLA in healthy donors. About this clone: Antigen unknown.

With 60 Vbeta and 13 Jbeta primers, the PCR was carried out. Data came from immunoSEQ multiplex PCR; TCRdb stores just in-frame clones and leaves some out. Among about 200,000 clones, more than 65% were seen once, and the ten largest hold about 1.8%. Study-wide findings and caveats: Follow-up analysis later connected one missense variant in DCLRE1C with trimming of TCR beta V- and J-genes. What TCR beta sequences reportedly achieved was accurate prediction of HLA-A and HLA-B alleles in most subjects.

Sequenced material: PBMCs. The source of this sequence is a man in his fifties or sixties in good health and CMV-seronegative.

The CDR3 coding sequence is TGCAGCGCCGCAGGGGGCGTTAGGGATACGCAGTATTTT. Amino acids: CSAAGGVRDTQYF. The gene calls are TRBV29-1 and TRBJ2-3; 8 nucleotides agree with TRBD1. Germline V gene sequence: CDR1 SQVTM, CDR2 ANQGSEA. This CDR3 comprises 13 residues. Unmatched junction bases numbered 9, after V lost 7 bases and J lost 6 bases.